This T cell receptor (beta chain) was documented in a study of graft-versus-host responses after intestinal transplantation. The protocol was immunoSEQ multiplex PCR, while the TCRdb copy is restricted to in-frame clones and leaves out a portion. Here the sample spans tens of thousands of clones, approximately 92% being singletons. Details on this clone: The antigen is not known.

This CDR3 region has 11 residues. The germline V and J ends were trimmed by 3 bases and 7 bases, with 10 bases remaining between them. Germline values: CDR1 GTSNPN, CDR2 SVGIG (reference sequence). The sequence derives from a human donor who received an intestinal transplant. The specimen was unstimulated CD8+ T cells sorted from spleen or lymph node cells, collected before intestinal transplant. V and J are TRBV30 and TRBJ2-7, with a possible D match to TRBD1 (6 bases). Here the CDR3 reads CAWSETGEQYF. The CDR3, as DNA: TGTGCCTGGAGCGAAACAGGGGAGCAGTACTTC.